These 17 T cell receptor beta chains share one sample of origin, sequenced in a study of brain T cells in children with intractable seizures. Measured with immunoSEQ multiplex PCR; TCRdb has only the in-frame clones, and not every one. The repertoire holds tens of thousands of clones, with about 96% as singletons. Source: peripheral blood, taken at surgery. The receptor set was obtained from a boy younger than two with focal cortical dysplasia and intractable seizures.

V and J are TRBV7-3 and TRBJ2-5; D is uncertain. Germline assignment: CDR1 SGHTA and CDR2 FQGTGA. V shed 1 base and J shed 4 bases, with 7 bases lying between them. The CDR3 has 13 residues. CDR3 sequence: CASSLNAGETQYF. DNA for the CDR3: TGTGCCAGCAGCTTAAATGCAGGAGAGACCCAGTACTTC. The full variable domain, completed using reference TRBV7-3 and TRBJ2-5, is GAGVSQTPSNKVTEKGKYVELRCDPISGHTALYWYRQSLGQGPEFLIYFQGTGAADDSGLPNDRFFAVRPEGSVSTLKIQRTERGDSAVYLCASSLNAGETQYFGPGTRLLVL.

This rearrangement joins TRBV6-5 to TRBJ1-1; D gene unclear. V gave up 2 bases and J gave up 4 bases, with 8 bases separating them. This CDR3 is 13 amino acids long. Germline-derived CDR1 and CDR2 are MNHEY and SVGAGI. In nucleotides, the CDR3 is TGTGCCAGCAGTTACGGGCGTGGCACTGAAGCTTTCTTT. Translating it yields CASSYGRGTEAFF.

The chain combines TRBV11-3 with TRBJ2-3; 8 bases align to TRBD2. In germline, CDR1 is SGHNT, CDR2 YENEEA. The CDR3 covers 16 residues. V dropped 1 base and J dropped 2; count of bases not matched to a gene: 5. CDR3 bases: TGTGCCAGCAGCTTAGCGGCAGCGGGAGACACAGATACGCAGTATTTT. This sequence encodes CASSLAAAGDTDTQYF.

This chain links TRBV5-1 with TRBJ2-1; D is perhaps TRBD1 or TRBD2 (5 bases each). Trimming removed 4 bases at V and 4 bases at J, with 15 bases between. In germline, CDR1 is SGHRS, CDR2 YFSETQ. The CDR3 is 15 residues long. This chain's CDR3 is CASSPIWDAYNEQFF. The CDR3 nucleotides read TGCGCCAGCAGCCCCATTTGGGACGCGTACAATGAGCAGTTCTTC.

This rearrangement joins TRBV5-1 to TRBJ2-3, with 10 positions matching TRBD2. The CDR3 loop spans 16 amino acids. The junction had 7 bases not matched to a gene; V was cut back by 4 bases and J by 2 bases. Germline CDR1 is SGHRS and CDR2 is YFSETQ. The CDR3 loop is CASSRGLAPNTDTQYF. The DNA for the CDR3 is TGCGCCAGCAGCAGGGGACTAGCGCCGAACACAGATACGCAGTATTTT.

V and J are TRBV27 and TRBJ2-1, with TRBD2 matching over 10 bases. The V and J ends lost 4 bases and 10 bases, in that order; junction bases with no gene match: 13. CDR1 is MNHEY, CDR2 SMNVEV, per germline (reference sequence). CDR3 length: 16 amino acids. Here the CDR3 DNA reads TGTGCCAGCAGTTCCCCCCGAAGCGGGGGGGTGGGGGAGCAGTTCTTC. Protein product: CASSSPRSGGVGEQFF.

The chain joins TRBV9 to TRBJ2-1; TRBD2 matches at 7 bases. J lost 8 bases, V lost 5 bases, and 4 bases had no gene match. Germline-derived CDR1 and CDR2 are SGDLS and YYNGEE. The CDR3 runs to 12 residues. CDR3 in amino acids: CASRGSGHEQFF. In DNA, the CDR3 is TGTGCCAGCAGAGGTAGCGGGCATGAGCAGTTCTTC.

The V gene is TRBV27, the J gene TRBJ2-1; D is unclear. Germline V gene data show CDR1 as MNHEY and CDR2 as SMNVEV (reference sequence). Trimming took 3 bases from V and 9 from J, leaving 6 bases between them. CDR3 length: 11 residues. The CDR3 DNA reads as TGTGCCAGCAGTTTTTCCGGTGAGCAGTTCTTC. Translated, it gives CASSFSGEQFF.

The rearrangement links TRBV5-4 to TRBJ2-3, with 7 bases aligning to TRBD2. Losses at the gene ends were 0 bases for V and 4 bases for J; bases not matched to a gene: 8. The CDR3 totals 16 residues. CDR1 is SGHNT and CDR2 is YYREEE in the germline V gene (reference sequence). CDR3 nucleotides: TGTGCCAGCAGCTTGGGGACGGGCCGGGGGGCAGATACGCAGTATTTT. It is translated as CASSLGTGRGADTQYF.

This clone was counted once. The CDR3 DNA follows: TGTGCCAGCAGCTTAGGGTCAGGGATTGATACGCAGTATTTT. Translated, it gives CASSLGSGIDTQYF. The V gene is TRBV7-2, the J gene TRBJ2-3; D possibly corresponds to TRBD1 (5 bases). This CDR3 has 14 amino acids. CDR1 and CDR2 from the germline V gene are SGHTA and FQGNSA. Trimming pared 1 base from V and 6 bases from J, leaving 11 bases between. Full variable domain (missing parts from reference TRBV7-2 and TRBJ2-3): GAGVSQSPSNKVTEKGKDVELRCDPISGHTALYWYRQSLGQGLEFLIYFQGNSAPDKSGLPSDRFSAERTGGSVSTLTIQRTQQEDSAVYLCASSLGSGIDTQYFGPGTRLTVL.

The DNA of the CDR3 is TGTGCCAGCAGCTGGTGGGCGGGAACGAACACCGGGGAGCTGTTTTTT. Its translation is CASSWWAGTNTGELFF. The chain has TRBV7-6 and TRBJ2-2; a weak D match, TRBD2 (6 bases). CDR3 length: 16 amino acids. Per the germline V gene, CDR1 is SGHVS and CDR2 is FNYEAQ. V lost 4 bases and J lost 0, with 12 bases in between.

This chain joins TRBV10-3 and TRBJ2-3; a possible D gene is TRBD1 (6 bases). Trimming left V 6 bases short and J 2 bases short, with 9 bases between. CDR3 size: 13 residues. The V gene's germline CDR1 is ENHRY and CDR2 SYGVKD. CDR3 sequence reads: CAIRAGDTDTQYF. CDR3 DNA sequence: TGTGCCATCAGGGCAGGGGACACAGATACGCAGTATTTT.

The chain links TRBV4-1 to TRBJ1-1; 8 positions agree with TRBD1. The CDR3 is made up of 18 amino acids. The germline gives CDR1 MGHRA, CDR2 YSYEKL. V gave up 0 bases and J gave up 1 base; unmatched junction bases: 10. CDR3 DNA: TGCGCCAGCAGCCAAGATTCGGACTTGACAGGGGAGAACACTGAAGCTTTCTTT. It specifies CASSQDSDLTGENTEAFF.

The rearrangement uses TRBV4-3 and TRBJ1-5, with 11 bases lining up with TRBD1. The junction had 2 bases not matched to a gene; V was cut back by 2 bases and J by 2 bases. This CDR3 has 16 amino acids. The germline gives CDR1 LGHNA, CDR2 YSLEER. Here the CDR3 reads CASSQWTGGGNQPQHF. The CDR3 DNA reads TGCGCCAGCAGCCAATGGACAGGGGGCGGCAATCAGCCCCAGCATTTT.

The chain couples TRBV2 to TRBJ2-7; 12 nucleotides agree with TRBD2. Germline values: CDR1 SNHLY, CDR2 FYNNEI. J lost 7 bases, V lost 6 bases, and 13 bases had no gene match. The CDR3 is 16 amino acids. The CDR3 DNA follows: TGTGCCAGCAGCCGAAAGACTAGCGGGAGATCGGGTGAGCAGTACTTC. It yields the protein CASSRKTSGRSGEQYF.

The gene calls are TRBV27 and TRBJ2-1, with TRBD2 matching 7 bases. V shed 7 bases, J shed 2 bases, and the junction held 11 bases outside the gene matches. The CDR3 is 16 residues long. In germline, CDR1 is MNHEY, CDR2 SMNVEV (reference sequence). CDR3 nucleotide sequence: TGTGCCAGCACCACAAACAGTCGGGAGGCCTACAATGAGCAGTTCTTC. Translation: CASTTNSREAYNEQFF.

CDR3 sequence: CASSPGRHVRNEKLFF. In DNA form, the CDR3 reads TGTGCCAGCAGCCCGGGACGGCACGTCCGAAATGAAAAACTGTTTTTT. The V and J genes are TRBV5-6 and TRBJ1-4; TRBD1 is a possible D gene (5 bases). Trimming took off 4 bases at V and 5 bases at J, with 18 bases between the two ends. CDR3 size: 16 residues. Germline V gives CDR1 SGHDT, CDR2 YYEEEE.